This T cell receptor (beta chain) was documented in a study of T cells after yellow fever vaccination. Deletions cut 3 bases from V and 0 bases from J, with 3 bases between. This CDR3 contains 12 residues. Germline values: CDR1 GTSNPN, CDR2 SVGIG (reference sequence). TCRdb passed the 5' RACE reads through MiXCR, listing each CDR3 protein once. The sample has just under 600,000 distinct CDR3 sequences, roughly 13% seen once. This clonotype was found a few times. Its antigen is undetermined. Whole-study results and caveats: Compared with primary, the secondary response was weaker and peaked at day 5, not 15.

This receptor was obtained from a man younger than 45 who received the YFV17D yellow fever vaccine. This chain uses TRBV30 with TRBJ1-5; D is undetermined. The sequencing used PBMCs, collected on the day of the yellow fever booster vaccination. The CDR3 loop reads CAWSHSNQPQHF. CDR3 in DNA: TGTGCCTGGAGCCATAGCAATCAGCCCCAGCATTTT.